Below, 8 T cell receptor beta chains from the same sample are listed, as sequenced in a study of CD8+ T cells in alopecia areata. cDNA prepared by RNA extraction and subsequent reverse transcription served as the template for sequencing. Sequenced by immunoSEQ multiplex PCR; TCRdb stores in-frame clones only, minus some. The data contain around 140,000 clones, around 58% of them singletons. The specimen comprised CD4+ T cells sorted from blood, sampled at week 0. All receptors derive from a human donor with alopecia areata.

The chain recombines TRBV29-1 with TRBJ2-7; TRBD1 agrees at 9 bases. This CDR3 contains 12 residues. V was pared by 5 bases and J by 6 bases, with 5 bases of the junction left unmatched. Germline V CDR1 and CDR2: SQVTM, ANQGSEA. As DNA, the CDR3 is TGCAGCGTTCGACAGGGGGTACGCGAGCAGTACTTC. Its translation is CSVRQGVREQYF.

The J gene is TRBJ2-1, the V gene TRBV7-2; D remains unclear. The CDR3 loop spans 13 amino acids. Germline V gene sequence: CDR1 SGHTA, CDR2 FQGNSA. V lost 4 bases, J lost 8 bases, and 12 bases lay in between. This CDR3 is CASSSEYTDEQFF. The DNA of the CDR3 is TGTGCCAGCAGCTCAGAATACACGGATGAGCAGTTCTTC.

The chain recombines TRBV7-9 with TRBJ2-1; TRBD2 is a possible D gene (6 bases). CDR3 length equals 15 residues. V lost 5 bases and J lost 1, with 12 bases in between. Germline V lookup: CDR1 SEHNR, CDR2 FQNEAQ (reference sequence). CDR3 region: CASSRGAGSYNEQFF. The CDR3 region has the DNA TGTGCCAGCAGCCGAGGCGCGGGGTCCTACAATGAGCAGTTCTTC.

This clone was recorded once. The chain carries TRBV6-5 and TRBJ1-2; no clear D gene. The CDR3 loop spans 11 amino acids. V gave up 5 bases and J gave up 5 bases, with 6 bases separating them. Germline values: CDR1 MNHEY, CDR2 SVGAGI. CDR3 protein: CASSPGYGYTF. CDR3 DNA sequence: TGTGCCAGCAGTCCCGGATATGGCTACACCTTC.

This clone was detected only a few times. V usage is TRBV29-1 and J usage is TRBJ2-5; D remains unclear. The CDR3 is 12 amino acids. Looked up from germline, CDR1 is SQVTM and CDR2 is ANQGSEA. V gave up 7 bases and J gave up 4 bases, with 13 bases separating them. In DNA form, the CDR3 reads TGCAGCGCAGAAAGGACCGGAGAGACCCAGTACTTC. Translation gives CSAERTGETQYF.

The CDR3 nucleotides read TGCAGCGTTGGGGGGAGGTCACGCGATGAGCAGTTCTTC. It yields the protein CSVGGRSRDEQFF. The chain joins TRBV29-1 to TRBJ2-1; D might be TRBD2 (6 bases). CDR1 is SQVTM, CDR2 ANQGSEA, per germline. The CDR3 extends over 13 amino acids. The V end was cut by 4 bases, the J end by 8 bases, with 15 bases between.

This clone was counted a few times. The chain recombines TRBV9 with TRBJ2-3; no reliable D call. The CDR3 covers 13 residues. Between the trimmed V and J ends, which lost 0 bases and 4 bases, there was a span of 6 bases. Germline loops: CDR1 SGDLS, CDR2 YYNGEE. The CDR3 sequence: CASSVGWADTQYF. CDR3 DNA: TGTGCCAGCAGCGTAGGGTGGGCAGATACGCAGTATTTT.

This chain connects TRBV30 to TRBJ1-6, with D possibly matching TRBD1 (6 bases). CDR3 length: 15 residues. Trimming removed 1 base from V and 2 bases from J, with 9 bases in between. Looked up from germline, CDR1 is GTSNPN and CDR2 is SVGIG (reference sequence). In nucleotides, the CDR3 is TGTGCCTGGAGTGGACGGACAGCCTATAATTCACCCCTCCACTTT. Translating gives CAWSGRTAYNSPLHF.